Listed below are T cell receptor beta chains from one sample, sequenced in a study of a mutant IDH1 vaccine in newly diagnosed glioma. Produced via immunoSEQ multiplex PCR; TCRdb's table is partial and in-frame only. Here the sample spans around 78,000 clones, approximately 85% being singletons. Their antigens are not known. The source was PBMCs, collected from a glioma patient whose treatment included an IDH1 peptide vaccine. These receptors came from a man aged 25-40 years with glioma. Some clones in this sample may be carry-over from other donors' samples. CDR3s include the opening cysteine and the closing phenylalanine or tryptophan.

CDR3aa: CASSLWDRSNEQYF
v_gene: TRBV5-6

CDR3aa: CASSFRGNAQDTQYF
v_gene: TRBV7-8

CDR3aa: CASSRLQGEPGTEAFF
v_gene: TRBV9

CDR3aa: CASGGDYDSPLHF
v_gene: TRBV2

CDR3aa: CASNERESFGSSYNEQFF
v_gene: TRBV14

CDR3aa: CASSSGTAIHLF
v_gene: TRBV2

CDR3aa: CASSFGGTSGNTIYF
v_gene: TRBV28

CDR3aa: CASSEFNYGYTF
v_gene: TRBV6-1

CDR3aa: CASSPSTGYYGYTF
v_gene: TRBV18

CDR3aa: CASSPGGDIYEQYF
v_gene: TRBV7-8

CDR3aa: CASTCRGLLNTEAFF
v_gene: TRBV6-5

CDR3aa: CAWSMGSGNTIYF
v_gene: TRBV30

CDR3aa: CASTPSTGVDTIYF
v_gene: TRBV6-5

CDR3aa: CASTPDQGVTEQYF
v_gene: TRBV7-9

CDR3aa: CASSQGPRSSEAFF
v_gene: TRBV5-6

CDR3aa: CASSLGPRGNYGYTF
v_gene: TRBV27

CDR3aa: CASSFRLGAGGSDEQYF
v_gene: TRBV28

CDR3aa: CASSTENQPQHF
v_gene: TRBV19

CDR3aa: CAISGRGEQYF
v_gene: TRBV10-3

CDR3aa: CASSLEGLAGGWSTDTQYF
v_gene: TRBV5-1

CDR3aa: CASKWDRGIGELFF
v_gene: TRBV27

CDR3aa: CAISSNNGIGTDTQYF
v_gene: TRBV13

CDR3aa: CASSIRGTASGANVLTF
v_gene: TRBV19

CDR3aa: CASSMGQGSYNEQFF
v_gene: TRBV9

CDR3aa: CASSPGVDQPQHF
v_gene: TRBV5-4

CDR3aa: CASSFRGDGYTF
v_gene: TRBV27

CDR3aa: CASSNSYNEQFF
v_gene: TRBV10-2

CDR3aa: CASSSGTGKNSYTF
v_gene: TRBV6-5

CDR3aa: CAWNRGMAKTQYF
v_gene: TRBV30

CDR3aa: CASSTGTLNTEAFF
v_gene: TRBV5-1

CDR3aa: CASSYSRRGTEAFF
v_gene: TRBV6-5

CDR3aa: CASSRRSDGYTF
v_gene: TRBV6-5

CDR3aa: CASSYSLSGSYEQYF
v_gene: TRBV6-6

CDR3aa: CASSREDRGSGELFF
v_gene: TRBV19

CDR3aa: CASSLGDREDFGQYF
v_gene: TRBV5-1

CDR3aa: CASSQGRNTEAFF
v_gene: TRBV7-2

CDR3aa: CASSVDGTGGLYSPLHF
v_gene: TRBV9

CDR3aa: CATSRAIGALDTQYF
v_gene: TRBV15

CDR3aa: CASNREEVNEQFF
v_gene: TRBV14

CDR3aa: CASSAYRYSNYGYTF
v_gene: TRBV6-1

CDR3aa: CASSQPGVKNIQYF
v_gene: TRBV4-1